A selection of T cell receptor beta chains follows, all from one sample in a study of blood T cells in healthy people across ages. TCRdb re-called the 5' RACE reads with MiXCR, one entry per CDR3 protein. This sample yields 780,000 or so distinct CDR3 sequences, of which 56% are seen a single time; roughly 24% belongs to the top ten. The sequenced sample was blood. The receptors stem from a man aged 40-50 years in good health. Each CDR3 is given with its conserved first and last residue. Each record gives: clone size, V gene, D gene, J gene, CDR3 protein, CDR3 DNA. A D gene is named only where the DNA matches it firmly. Only part of the rows carry a size: once, few, many, or a class if the clone is expanded.

NA	TRBV5-1	NA	TRBJ1-2	CASRFAGVNYGYTF	TGCGCCAGCAGATTTGCCGGGGTAAATTATGGCTACACCTTC
NA	TRBV4-1	TRBD1	TRBJ1-2	CASSQTTGQDYGYTF	TGCGCCAGCAGCCAAACTACCGGACAGGACTATGGCTACACCTTC
NA	TRBV6-4	NA	TRBJ2-2	CASSARGTTGELFF	TGTGCCAGCAGTGCCCGGGGGACGACCGGGGAGCTGTTTTTT
NA	TRBV10-3	NA	TRBJ1-4	CAISEGTEVNGLFF	TGTGCCATCAGTGAGGGCACGGAAGTTAATGGACTGTTTTTT
NA	TRBV5-1	TRBD2	TRBJ2-1	CASSLATGGSANNEQFF	TGCGCCAGCAGCTTGGCTACCGGGGGGTCAGCCAACAATGAGCAGTTCTTC
NA	TRBV12-3/TRBV12-4	TRBD2	TRBJ2-5	CASQRRGGQETQYF	TGTGCCAGCCAAAGGCGGGGGGGTCAAGAGACCCAGTACTTC
NA	TRBV4-1	TRBD1	TRBJ1-6	CASSQDDRGGSPLHF	TGCGCCAGCAGCCAAGATGACAGGGGAGGTTCACCCCTCCACTTT
NA	TRBV28	NA	TRBJ2-5	CATTEGGLETQYF	TGTGCTACCACGGAGGGGGGGTTAGAGACCCAGTACTTC
NA	TRBV28	TRBD1	TRBJ2-7	CASIPIGQASYEQYF	TGTGCCAGCATCCCAATCGGACAGGCGAGCTACGAGCAGTACTTC
NA	TRBV4-3	NA	TRBJ2-1	CASSQELARYNEQFF	TGCGCCAGCAGCCAAGAGCTAGCGAGGTACAATGAGCAGTTCTTC
NA	TRBV5-6	NA	TRBJ2-7	CASSPGQSVYEQYF	TGTGCCAGCAGTCCAGGACAGTCAGTTTACGAGCAGTACTTC
NA	TRBV7-2	NA	TRBJ1-2	CASSPTQDYYGYTF	TGTGCCAGCAGCCCGACCCAGGACTACTATGGCTACACCTTC
NA	TRBV6-5	TRBD2	TRBJ2-7	CASSHLGTSDEQYF	TGTGCCAGCAGCCACCTCGGGACTAGTGACGAGCAGTACTTC
NA	TRBV20-1	NA	TRBJ1-5	CSVTLPRSGVATNQPQHF	TGCAGTGTCACCCTTCCTAGATCAGGGGTCGCAACTAATCAGCCCCAGCATTTT
NA	TRBV10-3	TRBD2	TRBJ2-3	CATYETGGRYTQYF	TGTGCCACCTACGAAACGGGAGGGCGTTATACGCAGTATTTT
few	TRBV9	TRBD1	TRBJ2-7	CASSPRDRGAYEQYF	TGTGCCAGCAGCCCCCGGGACAGGGGAGCCTACGAGCAGTACTTC
few	TRBV28	TRBD2	TRBJ2-3	CASSLGMGGSPDTQYF	TGTGCCAGCAGTTTAGGAATGGGGGGGTCCCCAGATACGCAGTATTTT
NA	TRBV7-2	NA	TRBJ2-7	CASSSGQQLYEQYF	TGTGCCAGCAGCTCGGGACAACAGCTCTACGAGCAGTACTTC
few	TRBV11-2	NA	TRBJ2-5	CASSLDRRRAQETQYF	TGTGCCAGCAGCTTAGATAGGAGAAGGGCCCAAGAGACCCAGTACTTC
NA	TRBV20-1	NA	TRBJ2-1	CSGWTLQETQFF	TGCAGTGGCTGGACTCTCCAAGAGACCCAGTTCTTC
few	TRBV2	NA	TRBJ2-6	CASTPQAVIGANVLTF	TGTGCCAGCACCCCACAGGCTGTGATTGGGGCCAACGTCCTGACTTTC
NA	TRBV6-6	NA	TRBJ2-3	CASRERTFTDTQYF	TGTGCCAGCAGGGAGAGGACCTTCACAGATACGCAGTATTTT
few	TRBV3-1	NA	TRBJ2-7	CASSLWGVSYEQYF	TGTGCCAGCAGCCTTTGGGGAGTTTCCTACGAGCAGTACTTC
NA	TRBV28	NA	TRBJ2-7	CASRVGGSSYEQYF	TGTGCCAGCAGGGTAGGGGGGAGCTCCTACGAGCAGTACTTC
NA	TRBV9	NA	TRBJ1-5	CASSVGERSNQPQHF	TGTGCCAGCAGCGTAGGTGAGCGGAGCAATCAGCCCCAGCATTTT
NA	TRBV4-3	NA	TRBJ2-7	CASNLDLGSYEQYF	TGCGCCAGCAATCTTGATCTAGGCTCCTACGAGCAGTACTTC
NA	TRBV5-1	NA	TRBJ2-1	CASSLNGNEQFF	TGCGCCAGCAGCTTGAACGGCAATGAGCAGTTCTTC
NA	TRBV3-1	NA	TRBJ2-5	CASSQVPESETQYF	TGTGCCAGCAGCCAAGTTCCGGAGTCGGAGACCCAGTACTTC
few	TRBV24-1	TRBD1	TRBJ1-2	CATSDPAGTAGGRGGYTF	TGTGCCACCAGTGACCCAGCCGGGACAGCCGGTGGGCGAGGTGGCTACACCTTC
NA	TRBV24-1	NA	TRBJ2-1	CATSDWAGSSYNEQFF	TGTGCCACCAGTGATTGGGCGGGAAGCTCCTACAATGAGCAGTTCTTC
NA	TRBV29-1	NA	TRBJ1-1	CSSTGDLNTEAFF	TGCAGCTCAACCGGGGACCTCAACACTGAAGCTTTCTTT
NA	TRBV12-3/TRBV12-4	TRBD1	TRBJ2-3	CASRDRGGTDTQYF	TGTGCCAGCAGGGACAGGGGAGGTACAGATACGCAGTATTTT